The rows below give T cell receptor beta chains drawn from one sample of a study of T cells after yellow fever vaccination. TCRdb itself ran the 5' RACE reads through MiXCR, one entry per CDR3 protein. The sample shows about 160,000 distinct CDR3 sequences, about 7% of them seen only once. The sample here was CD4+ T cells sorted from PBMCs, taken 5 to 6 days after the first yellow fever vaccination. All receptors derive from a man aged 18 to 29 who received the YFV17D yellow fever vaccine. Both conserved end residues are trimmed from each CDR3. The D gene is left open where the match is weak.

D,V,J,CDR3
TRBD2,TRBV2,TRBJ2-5,TSSRPTDLAGGSQETQY
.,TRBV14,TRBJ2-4,ASSPGTTHIQY
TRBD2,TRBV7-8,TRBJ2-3,ASNKHRLAGKNTDTQY
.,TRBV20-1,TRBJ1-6,SATDQLGVDSPLH
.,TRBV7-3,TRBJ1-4,ASSLTVNEKLF
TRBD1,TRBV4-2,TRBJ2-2,ASSQRTGDTGELF
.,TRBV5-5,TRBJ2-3,ASSLLVDSVSTDTQY
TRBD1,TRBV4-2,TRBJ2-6,ASSQDRDSSGANVLT
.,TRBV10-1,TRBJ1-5,ASSDSRGVIAPNQPQH
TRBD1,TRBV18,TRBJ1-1,ASSPFKGADTEAF
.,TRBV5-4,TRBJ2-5,ASGSAGPGKETQY
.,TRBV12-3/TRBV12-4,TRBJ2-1,ASSFERSPYNEQF
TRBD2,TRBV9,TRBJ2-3,ASSDDSGYNTDTQY
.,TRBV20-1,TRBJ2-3,SARVANTDTQY
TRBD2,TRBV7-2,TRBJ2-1,ASSLALLAGGYNEQF
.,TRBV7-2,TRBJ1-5,ASSFTSGHQTQH
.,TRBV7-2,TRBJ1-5,ASSTQGVSNQPQH
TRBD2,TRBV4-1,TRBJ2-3,ASSQVQTRTSGPGDTQY
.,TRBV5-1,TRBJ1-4,ASSFTRGPREKLF
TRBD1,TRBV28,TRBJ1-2,ASSPRDRSFYGYT
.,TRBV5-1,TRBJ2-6,ASSVSSGANVLT
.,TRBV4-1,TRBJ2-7,ASRSQTWDEQY
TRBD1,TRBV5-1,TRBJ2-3,ASSQGVGSGDTQY
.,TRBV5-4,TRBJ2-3,ASSFGQTDTQY
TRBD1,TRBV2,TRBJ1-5,ASNPTGEQPQH
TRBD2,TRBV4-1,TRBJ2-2,ASSLPGLAGPVIGELF
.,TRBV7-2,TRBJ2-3,ASSFLGGPDTQY
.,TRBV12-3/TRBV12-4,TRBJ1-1,ASSFLYTEAF
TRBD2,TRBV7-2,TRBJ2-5,ASSRGGTSGVPGY
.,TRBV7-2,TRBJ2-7,ASLPRASYEQY
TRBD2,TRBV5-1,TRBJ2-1,ASSSRLLAGRSSYNEQF
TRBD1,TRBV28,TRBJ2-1,ASSHPGQFSYNEQF
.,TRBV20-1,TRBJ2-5,SARVSGTAQETQY
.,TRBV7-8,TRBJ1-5,ASSRGRGTDQPQH
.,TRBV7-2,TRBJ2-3,ASSNHRADTQY
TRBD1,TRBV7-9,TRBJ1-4,ASTPGQGDEKLF
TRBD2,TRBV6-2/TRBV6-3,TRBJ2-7,ASSGPSGGAYEQY
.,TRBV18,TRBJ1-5,ASSPPGAVDQPQH
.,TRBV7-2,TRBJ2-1,ASSPRNGDYNEQF
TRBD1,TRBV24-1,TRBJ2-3,ATSERDRATDTQY
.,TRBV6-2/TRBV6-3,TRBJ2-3,ASSLRRWSDTQY
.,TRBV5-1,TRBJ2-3,ASSFPSGTDTQY
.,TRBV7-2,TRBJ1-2,ASRNPGGFYGYT
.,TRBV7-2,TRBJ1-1,ASTLVWAPSLEAF
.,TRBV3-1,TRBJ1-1,ASSHFSRNTEAF
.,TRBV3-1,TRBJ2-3,ASSQVFDTQY
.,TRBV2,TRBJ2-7,ASSGQFSSYEQY
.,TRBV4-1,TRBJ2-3,ASSHPGLQSGDTQY
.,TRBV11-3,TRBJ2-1,ASSTGASYNEQF
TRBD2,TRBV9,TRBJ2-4,ASSVVAGADIQY
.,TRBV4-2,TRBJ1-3,ASSTRPDPGNTIY
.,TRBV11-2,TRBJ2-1,ASSPLDLYNNEQF